This T cell receptor (beta chain) was documented in a study of blood T cell repertoires in COVID-19. On the study more broadly: COVID-19 samples from acute and convalescent phases originated in the United States, Italy and Spain. T cells, B-cell-depleted T cells, or PBMCs supplied cDNA or gDNA.

This CDR3 is 17 amino acids long. V dropped 6 bases and J dropped 3; count of bases not matched to a gene: 9. Germline assignment: CDR1 KGHDR and CDR2 SFDVKD. In the authors' methods: Amplification of reference gene primers was used by the study to estimate nucleated cell counts. Assay used: immunoSEQ multiplex PCR; TCRdb lists only in-frame clones, some missing. V and J calls and clone size come straight from that table; D and trimming were deduced from the DNA. Among 200,000 or so clones, 86% were seen once, and the ten largest hold roughly 0.78%. Sequencing used peripheral blood. The TCR comes from a woman aged 70-85 years with acute or convalescent COVID-19. V and J are TRBV24-1 and TRBJ2-1; TRBD2 matches at 11 bases. The CDR3 here is CATSSTWTSGLYNEQFF. CDR3 coding DNA: TGTGCCACCAGTAGTACCTGGACTAGCGGGCTCTACAATGAGCAGTTCTTC.